This T cell receptor beta chain was observed in a study of blood T cell repertoires in COVID-19. Overall study: The United States, Italy and Spain were the sources of the acute and convalescent COVID-19 samples. T cells, B-cell-depleted T cells, or PBMCs provided the cDNA or gDNA that served as material.

The ends lost 4 bases at V and 8 bases at J; junction bases unmatched: 4. Germline V CDR1 and CDR2: SGHNT, YENEEA. The CDR3 has 15 amino acids. Original handling: Amplified reference gene primers provided the basis for estimating nucleated cell counts. Some clones are missing from TCRdb's copy, which holds only in-frame ones; the method was immunoSEQ multiplex PCR. V and J calls and clone size are given by that table; D and trimming were obtained from the DNA. The top ten hold approximately 8% of the sample, which has more than 150,000 clones, 65% to 90% seen once. The TCR originated in a man aged 60-69 years with acute or convalescent COVID-19. The chain links TRBV11-3 to TRBJ2-2; the match to TRBD2 covers 13 bases. The sample comprised peripheral blood. The CDR3 here is CASSSGLAGTGELFF. CDR3 nucleotides: TGTGCCAGCAGCTCGGGACTAGCGGGGACAGGGGAGCTGTTTTTT.